This TCR beta chain was documented in a study of cytomegalovirus exposure and HLA in healthy donors. Study information: An earlier analysis found around 120 million unique TCR beta sequences from 200 million or so T cells. Whole-study results and caveats: Association of a missense DCLRE1C variant with TCR beta V- and J-gene trimming was reported in a later analysis.

This PCR relied on a set of 60 Vbeta primers and 13 Jbeta primers. Libraries were prepared by immunoSEQ multiplex PCR; TCRdb keeps only in-frame clonotypes and omits some of them. Of over 200,000 clones detected, 70% to 90% appear once; the ten largest clones hold around 1.4%. All donors participated as healthy donors of bone marrow. In the case of this clone: Its antigen is still unknown.

The receptor was isolated from a human donor in good health. Material for sequencing was PBMCs.

As DNA, the CDR3 is TGTGCCAGCAGCCCGACGTGGGGGGACGCCGACCAAGGGACAGATACGCAGTATTTT. Protein product: CASSPTWGDADQGTDTQYF. The chain carries TRBV7-9 and TRBJ2-3; maybe TRBD2 (6 bases). In germline, CDR1 is SEHNR, CDR2 FQNEAQ (reference sequence). This CDR3 is built from 19 residues. V gave up 5 bases and J gave up 3 bases, with 27 bases separating them.